Below, one T cell receptor beta chain is given with its context. The V end lost 2 bases, the J end lost 0 bases, and 8 bases lay between the germline ends. The germline CDR1 and CDR2 sequences are MDHEN and SYDVKM. The CDR3 extends over 15 amino acids. The data stem from a study of blood T cell repertoires in COVID-19. The wider study: Whether acute or convalescent, the COVID-19 samples came from the United States, Italy and Spain. Sources were T cells, B-cell-depleted T cells, or PBMCs; the material itself was cDNA or gDNA.

Libraries were prepared by immunoSEQ multiplex PCR; TCRdb keeps only in-frame clonotypes and omits some of them. Here the sample spans approximately 75,000 clones, around 74% being singletons. The sequencing sample was made of peripheral blood. V usage is TRBV28 and J usage is TRBJ1-5, with D perhaps TRBD1 (6 bases). The receptor was derived from a human donor with acute or convalescent COVID-19. The donor label of this sample is uncertain. CDR3 sequence (DNA): TGTGCCAGCAGTTTAGGACAGTATAGCAATCAGCCCCAGCATTTT. This sequence encodes CASSLGQYSNQPQHF. The whole variable domain, remainder taken from reference TRBV28 and TRBJ1-5, is DVKVTQSSRYLVKRTGEKVFLECVQDMDHENMFWYRQDPGLGLRLIYFSYDVKMKEKGDIPEGYSVSREKKERFSLILESASTNQTSMYLCASSLGQYSNQPQHFGDGTRLSIL.